Listed here are 32 T cell receptor beta chains from one sample, sequenced in a study of CD8+CD57+ T cells in acquired aplastic anemia. TCR beta VDJ and CDR3 profiling used genomic DNA as template. TCRdb reprocessed the reads via MiXCR and lists one record per CDR3 protein. The repertoire includes 120,000 or so distinct CDR3 sequences, over 30% of them detected once, and about 3% sits in the top ten. The patients chosen for sequencing had shown expansion of CD8+CD57+ cells (detected by flow cytometry). Source material: sorted CD4+, CD8+, or CD8+CD57+ T cells (not recorded which) from PBMCs. Every receptor here comes from a human donor with aplastic anemia.

This clonotype was seen at least ten times. V is TRBV20-1 and J is TRBJ2-7; 13 bases line up with TRBD2. The CDR3 extends over 17 amino acids. The V and J ends lost 0 bases and 5 bases, in that order; junction bases with no gene match: 10. CDR1 is DFQATT, CDR2 SNEGSKA, per germline (reference sequence). In DNA form, the CDR3 reads TGCAGTGCTAGAGATGGTGCAACTAGCGGGGGGGCCCACGAGCAGTACTTC. This encodes CSARDGATSGGAHEQYF.

The chain carries TRBV29-1 and TRBJ2-7; maybe TRBD1 (5 bases). CDR3 length: 12 amino acids. V gave up 5 bases and J gave up 3 bases, with 11 bases separating them. The germline V gene has CDR1 SQVTM and CDR2 ANQGSEA. The CDR3 spells CSVPTGDYEQYF. CDR3 sequence (DNA): TGCAGCGTTCCTACAGGCGACTACGAGCAGTACTTC.

The CDR3 nucleotides read TGCGCCAGCGGATGCGGGGCCCACGAGCAGTACTTC. The encoded protein is CASGCGAHEQYF. The genes are TRBV10-1 and TRBJ2-7, with D maybe TRBD2 (6 bases). CDR1 is WNHNN, CDR2 SYGVQD, per germline (reference sequence). The CDR3 runs to 12 residues. The V end lost 8 bases, the J end lost 5 bases, and 13 bases lay between the germline ends.

This clonotype was detected only once. The V call is TRBV20-1, the J call TRBJ1-5; D is uncertain. Deletions cut 1 base from V and 5 bases from J, with 12 bases between. The CDR3 has 14 amino acids. Germline CDR1 and CDR2: DFQATT and SNEGSKA (reference sequence). Here the CDR3 reads CSARVPGLYQPQHF. The CDR3 bases are TGCAGTGCTAGAGTCCCGGGGTTGTATCAGCCCCAGCATTTT.

Many counts were recorded for this clonotype. The chain carries TRBV6-1 and TRBJ2-5; D is undetermined. V lost 3 bases and J 0 bases, leaving 5 bases between the germline ends. The CDR3 has 13 amino acids. Germline CDR1 reads MNHNS; CDR2 reads SASEGT. CDR3 DNA sequence: TGTGCCAGCAGTGAGCGGTACCAAGAGACCCAGTACTTC. It translates to CASSERYQETQYF.

This clonotype showed up many times. The CDR3 loop is CASSSGHLNTGELFF. As DNA, the CDR3 is TGTGCCAGCAGCTCGGGACACTTGAACACCGGGGAGCTGTTTTTT. This chain links TRBV7-9 with TRBJ2-2; the D gene is possibly TRBD1 (6 bases). With 4 bases removed from V and 1 base from J, the gap between germline ends came to 10 bases. This CDR3 is 15 amino acids long. CDR1 is SEHNR and CDR2 is FQNEAQ in the germline V gene (reference sequence).

This chain uses TRBV29-1 with TRBJ2-7, with TRBD1 identical over 9 bases. CDR3 length equals 11 residues. Per germline, CDR1 SQVTM and CDR2 ANQGSEA. The CDR3 region is CRTGGTYEQYF. CDR3 DNA sequence: TGCAGGACAGGGGGGACCTACGAGCAGTACTTC.

There are many counts of this clonotype. The V call is TRBV9, the J call TRBJ1-5, with D possibly being TRBD1 (6 bases). Germline V gives CDR1 SGDLS, CDR2 YYNGEE. This CDR3 has 16 amino acids. The V end lost 3 bases, the J end lost 8 bases, and 21 bases lay between the germline ends. In nucleotides, the CDR3 is TGTGCCAGCAGCGGATTCGCGACAGGCCCAAAAGAGCCCCAGCATTTT. It is translated as CASSGFATGPKEPQHF.

This clonotype appeared many times. A much larger clone differs from this one at a single base, so this may be a read error. Given the absence of the conserved phenylalanine or tryptophan at the CDR3 end, a read error is likely. The limits of the CDR3 on the DNA are not certain, so only TCRdb's listed CDR3 is given. The chain links TRBV29-1 to TRBJ1-2; the D call TRBD1 from the table was never checked on the DNA. Germline lookup yields CDR1 SQVTM and CDR2 ANQGSEA. From its first to its last residue, the CDR3 has 14 amino acids. CDR3: CSVEDGQGRGVCTL.

This clonotype was found a few times. This CDR3 is CASSDRDNYEQYF. The CDR3 DNA reads as TGCGCCAGCAGTGACAGGGACAACTACGAGCAGTACTTC. The chain has TRBV10-1 and TRBJ2-7; maybe TRBD1 (6 bases). Trimming left V 3 bases short and J 3 bases short, with 9 bases between. In germline, CDR1 is WNHNN, CDR2 SYGVQD (reference sequence). The CDR3 totals 13 residues.

The sample holds many counts of this clonotype. This rearrangement joins TRBV12-3 or TRBV12-4 to TRBJ2-5, with D maybe TRBD1 (5 bases). V shed 3 bases and J shed 4 bases, with 12 bases lying between them. The CDR3 runs to 14 residues. Here the CDR3 DNA reads TGTGCCAGCAGTTTGAGTGCCACAGGAGAGACCCAGTACTTC. Its translation is CASSLSATGETQYF.

This clonotype was seen at least ten times. The rearrangement links TRBV15 to TRBJ1-1; D remains ambiguous. V was shortened by 5 bases and J by 5 bases, with 12 bases between the two germline ends. CDR3 length: 13 amino acids. Per the germline V gene, CDR1 is LNHNV and CDR2 is YYDKDF (reference sequence). The CDR3 is CATSDSDGTEAFF. The CDR3 region has the DNA TGTGCCACCAGCGACTCGGACGGGACTGAAGCTTTCTTT.

In its sample, this clonotype was seen a few times. The chain links TRBV28 to TRBJ1-4; unclear D gene. Germline CDR1 and CDR2: MDHEN and SYDVKM. Trimming left V 5 bases short and J 7 bases short, with 5 bases between. This CDR3 has 11 amino acids. The CDR3 region has the DNA TGTGCCAGCAGTAACCCTGAAAAACTGTTTTTT. It encodes CASSNPEKLFF. Full variable domain (remainder filled in from reference TRBV28 and TRBJ1-4): DVKVTQSSRYLVKRTGEKVFLECVQDMDHENMFWYRQDPGLGLRLIYFSYDVKMKEKGDIPEGYSVSREKKERFSLILESASTNQTSMYLCASSNPEKLFFGSGTQLSVL.

This rearrangement joins TRBV9 to TRBJ1-1; perhaps TRBD1 as D (6 bases). The CDR3 contains 17 residues. V lost 3 bases to trimming and J lost 2 bases, with 20 bases between them. Germline CDR1 and CDR2: SGDLS and YYNGEE. The DNA for the CDR3 is TGTGCCAGCAGCGCCCACAGGGAAAGGACCTCTAACACTGAAGCTTTCTTT. As protein: CASSAHRERTSNTEAFF.

Remarks on this clonotype: A much larger clone sits a single nucleotide away, making a read error possible. This sequence joins TRBV5-1 and TRBJ2-1; D might be TRBD1 or TRBD2, each matching 5 bases. Germline CDR1 SGHRS, CDR2 YFSETQ. The CDR3 contains 15 residues. For the CDR3, the DNA is TGCGCTGGCGGAGTACGGGACCCGGAATGGAATGAGCAGTTCTTC. Its protein product is CAGGVRDPEWNEQFF.

This clonotype was seen ten or more times. The rearrangement joins TRBV6-1 to TRBJ1-2; the match to TRBD1 covers 9 bases. The length of the CDR3 is 14 residues. The trim removed 2 bases at V and 7 bases at J, leaving 5 bases unmatched. Germline V gene data show CDR1 as MNHNS and CDR2 as SASEGT. The CDR3 region has the DNA TGTGCCAGCAGTGAAACACAGGGGGCTGTTGGCTACACCTTC. Translated, it gives CASSETQGAVGYTF.

This clonotype was picked up many times. The rearrangement uses TRBV13 and TRBJ2-1; no clear D gene. This CDR3 is 13 amino acids long. In germline, CDR1 is PRHDT, CDR2 FYEKMQ (reference sequence). V shed 4 bases and J shed 6 bases, with 10 bases lying between them. CDR3 sequence reads: CASSSRKGNEQFF. CDR3 coding DNA: TGTGCCAGCAGCTCCCGTAAGGGCAATGAGCAGTTCTTC.

This chain uses TRBV29-1 with TRBJ1-2; D may be TRBD1 (6 bases). The CDR3 covers 14 residues. Trimming stripped 6 bases from V and 7 bases from J, with 21 bases between. The V gene's germline CDR1 is SQVTM and CDR2 ANQGSEA. The CDR3 DNA sequence: TGCAGCGTGCCCCTGGAACAGGGAGGTTCTGGCTACACCTTC. Protein: CSVPLEQGGSGYTF.

This clonotype came up many times. The chain uses TRBV7-9 and TRBJ2-3; D ambiguous. The CDR3 runs to 13 residues. Looked up from germline, CDR1 is SEHNR and CDR2 is FQNEAQ (reference sequence). Trimming stripped 5 bases from V and 1 base from J, with 7 bases between. CDR3 nucleotide sequence: TGTGCCAGCAGCAGCTTCCGCACAGATACGCAGTATTTT. Encoded protein: CASSSFRTDTQYF.

In regard to this clonotype: One end of the junction does not line up with germline, which may come from a read error. The rearrangement joins TRBV29-1 to TRBJ1-5; D might be TRBD1 (5 bases). CDR1 is SQVTM, CDR2 ANQGSEA, per germline. The CDR3 is made up of 15 amino acids. The CDR3 nucleotides read TGCGGCGTTGCCTCTAGCACATGGGGGAATCAGCCCCAGCATTTT. Amino acids: CGVASSTWGNQPQHF.

The rearrangement uses TRBV2 and TRBJ1-1; D unclear. Trimming removed 5 bases at V and 0 bases at J, with 7 bases between. Germline V CDR1 and CDR2: SNHLY, FYNNEI. The CDR3 consists of 13 residues. The CDR3 sequence: CASSTAMNTEAFF. CDR3 sequence (DNA): TGTGCCAGCAGTACAGCCATGAACACTGAAGCTTTCTTT.

In the case of this clonotype: This may arise from a read error, as a much more abundant clone is one base away. Because it lacks the conserved phenylalanine or tryptophan at the end, this CDR3 is likely a read error. The V call is TRBV5-1, the J call TRBJ1-2; D ambiguous. Per germline, CDR1 SGHRS and CDR2 YFSETQ. V was trimmed by 0 bases and J by 6 bases, leaving 12 bases between them. The CDR3 loop spans 14 amino acids. The CDR3 spells CASSLGADYDGYTL. The CDR3 region has the DNA TGCGCCAGCAGCTTGGGGGCGGATTACGATGGCTACACCCTC.

The chain joins TRBV2 to TRBJ1-5; D is possibly TRBD1 (6 bases). Deletions cut 3 bases from V and 3 bases from J, with 12 bases between. CDR3 size: 15 residues. The germline gives CDR1 SNHLY, CDR2 FYNNEI. CDR3 protein: CASSEWGQDNQPQHF. As DNA, the CDR3 is TGTGCCAGCAGTGAGTGGGGGCAGGACAATCAGCCCCAGCATTTT. The complete variable domain, with remaining parts taken from reference TRBV2 and TRBJ1-5, reads EPEVTQTPSHQVTQMGQEVILRCVPISNHLYFYWYRQILGQKVEFLVSFYNNEISEKSEIFDDQFSVERPDGSNFTLKIRSTKLEDSAMYFCASSEWGQDNQPQHFGDGTRLSIL.

There are a few counts of this clonotype. The CDR3, as DNA: TGTGCCAGCAGCACCACCGGGATCTGGGTTTCCTCTGGGGCCAACGTCCTGACTTTC. Its translation is CASSTTGIWVSSGANVLTF. V is TRBV4-2 and J is TRBJ2-6; D might be TRBD2 (5 bases). Germline CDR1 reads LGHNA; CDR2 reads YNFKEQ. Trimming removed 5 bases from V and 0 bases from J, with 20 bases in between. The CDR3 covers 19 residues.

This clonotype appeared many times. The chain has TRBV11-3 and TRBJ2-2; D may be TRBD2 (6 bases). Trimming cost V 5 bases and J 7 bases, with 17 bases left between them. The CDR3 totals 15 residues. Germline values: CDR1 SGHNT, CDR2 YENEEA. This chain's CDR3 is CASSNRDLGHGELFF. Written as DNA, the CDR3 is TGTGCCAGCAGCAACCGGGACTTAGGGCACGGGGAGCTGTTTTTT.

This clonotype was counted many times. The chain joins TRBV20-1 to TRBJ2-7, with TRBD1 matching 7 bases. Trimming took 3 bases from V and 4 from J; bases not matched to a gene: 3. In germline, CDR1 is DFQATT, CDR2 SNEGSKA (reference sequence). This CDR3 contains 12 residues. The CDR3 reads CSARDRNYEQYF. Written as DNA, the CDR3 is TGCAGTGCTAGGGACAGGAATTACGAGCAGTACTTC.

This clonotype was detected ten times or more. This rearrangement joins TRBV20-1 to TRBJ2-3, with D possibly being TRBD1 (5 bases). The CDR3 has 14 amino acids. V was trimmed by 5 bases and J by 0 bases, leaving 12 bases between them. Germline CDR1 DFQATT, CDR2 SNEGSKA (reference sequence). The DNA of the CDR3 is TGCAGTGCTCTTCGACAGCTGAGCACAGATACGCAGTATTTT. Translation gives CSALRQLSTDTQYF.

The sample holds many counts of this clonotype. The rearrangement links TRBV28 to TRBJ1-1; TRBD1 might be the D (6 bases). Germline CDR1 reads MDHEN; CDR2 reads SYDVKM. Between the trimmed V and J ends, which lost 2 bases and 0 bases, there was a span of 13 bases. This CDR3 has 16 amino acids. The CDR3 loop reads CASSLSGGHMNTEAFF. Here the CDR3 DNA reads TGTGCCAGCAGTTTAAGTGGGGGACATATGAACACTGAAGCTTTCTTT.

The chain carries TRBV19 and TRBJ2-1, with D possibly called TRBD1 or TRBD2 (5 bases each). CDR3 size: 15 residues. With 4 bases removed from V and 6 bases from J, the gap between germline ends came to 16 bases. CDR1 is LNHDA and CDR2 is SQIVND in the germline V gene (reference sequence). CDR3 nucleotide sequence: TGTGCCAGTAGTACCGGGGCCGGGACCAGCAATGAGCAGTTCTTC. Amino acid sequence: CASSTGAGTSNEQFF.

This clonotype has a count of ten or more. The chain employs TRBV4-1 and TRBJ1-5; the D gene is possibly TRBD1 (6 bases). Germline-derived CDR1 and CDR2 are MGHRA and YSYEKL. CDR3 length equals 19 residues. Trimming left V 0 bases short and J 4 bases short, with 22 bases between. CDR3 region: CASSQDSGGQGRKNQPQHF. CDR3 DNA: TGCGCCAGCAGCCAAGACAGTGGGGGTCAGGGGAGGAAGAATCAGCCCCAGCATTTT.

This clonotype was counted a few times. The conserved final phenylalanine or tryptophan is absent from the CDR3, which likely points to a read error. The limits of the CDR3 on the DNA are not certain, so only TCRdb's listed CDR3 is given. The gene calls are TRBV15 and TRBJ1-6; the table gives TRBD1 as D, unverified against the DNA. Germline V gene data show CDR1 as LNHNV and CDR2 as YYDKDF (reference sequence). The CDR3 numbers 9 amino acids, ends counted. The CDR3 region is CATSSRSPH.

This clonotype was counted a single time. Mismatch with germline at one junction end may stem from a read error. This sequence joins TRBV3-1 and TRBJ2-6, with a weak D call TRBD1 (5 bases). Germline V lookup: CDR1 LGHDT, CDR2 YNNKEL (reference sequence). The CDR3 totals 14 residues. CDR3 in amino acids: CASSQSSGASVLTF. Written as DNA, the CDR3 is TGTGCCAGCAGCCAATCGTCTGGGGCCAGCGTCCTGACTTTC.